The TCR beta chain described here comes from a study of PD-1 blockade in classical Hodgkin lymphoma. CDR1 MNHEY and CDR2 SMNVEV come from the germline V gene (reference sequence). This CDR3 comprises 17 residues. Trimming left V 7 bases short and J 0 bases short, with 20 bases between. Assay: immunoSEQ multiplex PCR; the TCRdb copy retains only in-frame clones and omits some. Of roughly 70,000 clones listed, around 75% were seen once; the top ten hold just over 9%. Every patient relapsed after autologous stem cell transplantation, and brentuximab vedotin exposure varied. The chain joins TRBV27 to TRBJ2-3; no firm D call. This TCR derives from a human donor with classical Hodgkin lymphoma. The specimen comprised peripheral blood mononuclear cells (PBMCs), sampled before the second cycle of nivolumab. The DNA for the CDR3 is TGTGCCAGCACCCCATGGGGAACAATGCCAAGCACAGATACGCAGTATTTT. It yields the protein CASTPWGTMPSTDTQYF.